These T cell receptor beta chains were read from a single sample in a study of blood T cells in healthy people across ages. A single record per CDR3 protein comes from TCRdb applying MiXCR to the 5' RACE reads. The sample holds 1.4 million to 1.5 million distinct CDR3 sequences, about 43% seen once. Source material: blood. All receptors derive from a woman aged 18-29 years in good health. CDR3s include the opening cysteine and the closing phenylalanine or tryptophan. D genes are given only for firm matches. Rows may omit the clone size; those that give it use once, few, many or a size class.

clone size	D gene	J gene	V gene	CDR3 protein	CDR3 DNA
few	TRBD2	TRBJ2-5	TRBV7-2	CASSRRTSGSRETQYF	TGTGCCAGCAGCCGTCGGACTAGCGGGAGTCGAGAGACCCAGTACTTC
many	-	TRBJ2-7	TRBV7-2	CASSLWGEQYF	TGTGCCAGCAGCTTATGGGGCGAGCAGTACTTC
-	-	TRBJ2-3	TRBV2	CASEIRSTQYF	TGTGCCAGTGAGATCCGGAGTACGCAGTATTTT
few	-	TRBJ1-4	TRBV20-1	CSARDSRTEEKLFF	TGCAGTGCTAGAGATAGCCGGACAGAAGAAAAACTGTTTTTT
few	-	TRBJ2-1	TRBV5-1	CASSLTAPANNEQFF	TGCGCCAGCAGCTTGACGGCCCCCGCAAACAATGAGCAGTTCTTC
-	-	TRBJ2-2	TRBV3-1	CASSQARVSSGGELFF	TGTGCCAGCAGCCAAGCGCGTGTGAGTTCGGGCGGGGAGCTGTTTTTT
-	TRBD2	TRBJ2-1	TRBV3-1	CASSQDRHLAGEYNEQFF	TGTGCCAGCAGCCAAGATAGGCACCTAGCGGGGGAGTACAATGAGCAGTTCTTC
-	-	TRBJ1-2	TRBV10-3	CAISETGTPYGYTF	TGTGCCATCAGCGAAACCGGGACACCCTATGGCTACACCTTC
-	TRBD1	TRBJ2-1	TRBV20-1	CSARDGQGRANEQFF	TGCAGTGCTAGAGACGGACAGGGAAGGGCCAACGAGCAGTTCTTC
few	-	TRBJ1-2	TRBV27	CASSLSQTGRNYGYTF	TGTGCCAGCAGTTTATCTCAGACTGGGAGGAACTATGGCTACACCTTC
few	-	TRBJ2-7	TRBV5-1	CASSLIGGFYEQYF	TGCGCCAGCAGCTTGATTGGGGGCTTTTACGAGCAGTACTTC
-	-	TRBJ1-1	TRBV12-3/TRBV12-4	CASSTQNRDRRNTEAFF	TGTGCCAGCAGTACTCAAAACAGGGACCGGCGGAACACTGAAGCTTTCTTT
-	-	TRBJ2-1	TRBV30	CAGAQEDEQFF	TGTGCCGGTGCACAGGAGGATGAGCAGTTCTTC
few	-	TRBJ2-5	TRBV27	CASGKGETQYF	TGTGCCAGTGGTAAGGGAGAGACCCAGTACTTC
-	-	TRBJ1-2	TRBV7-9	CASSLRSVGNYGYTF	TGTGCCAGCAGCTTAAGAAGTGTGGGTAACTATGGCTACACCTTC
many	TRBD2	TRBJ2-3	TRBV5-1	CASSFSLATSTDTQYF	TGCGCCAGCAGCTTCTCACTAGCGACCAGCACAGATACGCAGTATTTT
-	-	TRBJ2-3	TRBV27	CASSSPQGNFRDTQYF	TGTGCCAGCAGTTCCCCCCAAGGGAATTTTAGAGATACGCAGTATTTT
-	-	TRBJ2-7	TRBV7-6	CASSPKQESYEQYF	TGTGCCAGCAGCCCAAAACAGGAGTCCTACGAGCAGTACTTC
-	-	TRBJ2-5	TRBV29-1	CSVDGTDRETQYF	TGCAGCGTTGACGGGACCGACCGAGAGACCCAGTACTTC
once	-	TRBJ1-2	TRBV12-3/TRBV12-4	CASSSGKAGYGYTF	TGTGCCAGCAGCTCGGGTAAGGCGGGCTATGGCTACACCTTC
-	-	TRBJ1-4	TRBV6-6	CAIAGGTNEKLFF	TGTGCCATCGCGGGGGGGACTAATGAAAAACTGTTTTTT
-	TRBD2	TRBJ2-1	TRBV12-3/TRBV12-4	CASSGLANRDEQFF	TGTGCCAGCAGTGGACTAGCGAACCGCGATGAGCAGTTCTTC
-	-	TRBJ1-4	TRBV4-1	CASSQFGDTYEKLFF	TGCGCCAGCAGCCAGTTTGGGGACACCTATGAAAAACTGTTTTTT
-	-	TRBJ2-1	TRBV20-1	CSAITARGRNEQFF	TGCAGTGCTATTACGGCGCGGGGGCGGAATGAGCAGTTCTTC
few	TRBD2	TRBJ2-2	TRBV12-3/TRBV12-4	CASSLTSGAPTGELFF	TGTGCCAGCAGTTTAACTAGCGGGGCTCCTACCGGGGAGCTGTTTTTT
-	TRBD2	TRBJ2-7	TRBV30	CAWSAQGGEEQYF	TGTGCCTGGAGTGCCCAGGGAGGGGAAGAGCAGTACTTC
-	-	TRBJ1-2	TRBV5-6	CASTDLRVLYYGYTF	TGTGCCAGCACCGATCTCAGGGTGCTCTACTATGGCTACACCTTC
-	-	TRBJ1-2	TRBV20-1	CSAMDLGNYGYTF	TGCAGTGCTATGGATCTAGGGAACTATGGCTACACCTTC